A single sample is the source of the 11 T cell receptor beta chains below, sequenced in a study of early T cells in non-severe SARS-CoV-2 infection. TCRdb reprocessed the 5' RACE reads with MiXCR, giving one entry per CDR3 protein. The sample holds around 66,000 distinct CDR3 sequences, approximately 6.1% seen once. Sequenced here: whole blood, sampled at baseline. These receptors all stem from an adult who was a healthcare worker with PCR-confirmed SARS-CoV-2 infection or an uninfected control (not recorded which).

The sample holds many counts of this clonotype. This rearrangement joins TRBV28 to TRBJ2-1; 7 bases agree with TRBD2. The CDR3 spans 14 residues. After removal of 6 bases from V and 6 bases from J, the junction contained 8 bases not matched to a gene. The germline gives CDR1 MDHEN, CDR2 SYDVKM. CDR3 DNA sequence: TGTGCCAGCAGCGGACTGGGAGGGATCAATGAGCAGTTCTTC. This codes for CASSGLGGINEQFF.

V and J are TRBV28 and TRBJ2-7; D may be TRBD1 (5 bases). The CDR3 contains 16 residues. V dropped 5 bases and J dropped 5 bases, with 22 bases sitting between them. From germline, CDR1 is MDHEN and CDR2 SYDVKM. DNA for the CDR3: TGTGCCAGCAGTCTACAGCGACAGTCCATCCCTGACGAGCAGTACTTC. Translation gives CASSLQRQSIPDEQYF.

This clonotype showed up many times. The chain has TRBV20-1 and TRBJ2-7; 9 positions agree with TRBD2. The CDR3 runs 13 residues. Germline CDR1 is DFQATT and CDR2 is SNEGSKA (reference sequence). J lost 3 bases, V lost 8 bases, and 8 bases had no gene match. As DNA, the CDR3 is TGCAGTACTTCTCTAGCGGGACTCTACGAGCAGTACTTC. Amino acids: CSTSLAGLYEQYF.

Many counts were recorded for this clonotype. This chain links TRBV11-3 with TRBJ2-7, with 7 bases fitting TRBD1. The length of the CDR3 is 15 residues. Germline trimming cut 1 base from V and 1 base from J; bases unmatched to any gene: 4. Germline V gives CDR1 SGHNT, CDR2 YENEEA. CDR3 DNA sequence: TGTGCCAGCAGCTTAGGGCTGACAGGGTCCTACGAGCAGTACTTC. It codes for CASSLGLTGSYEQYF.

The rearrangement uses TRBV12-3 or TRBV12-4 and TRBJ1-1; D might be TRBD1 (5 bases). V gave up 1 base and J gave up 3 bases, with 12 bases separating them. The CDR3 is 15 amino acids. The DNA for the CDR3 is TGTGCCAGCAGTTTAGGGGGGACGGTGGACACTGAAGCTTTCTTT. Its translation: CASSLGGTVDTEAFF.

The table lists this clonotype with many counts. The chain combines TRBV20-1 with TRBJ2-7; 11 nucleotides match TRBD2. This CDR3 has 16 amino acids. CDR1 and CDR2 (germline): DFQATT, SNEGSKA (reference sequence). V trimming: 1 base; J trimming: 7 bases; junction bases outside the gene matches: 12. The CDR3 loop is CSARVSGRAGSGEQYF. The CDR3 DNA is TGCAGTGCTAGAGTTAGCGGGAGGGCCGGTTCGGGAGAGCAGTACTTC.

This clonotype has a handful of counts. The chain links TRBV18 to TRBJ2-3; D is perhaps TRBD1 or TRBD2 (5 bases each). Looked up from germline, CDR1 is KGHSH and CDR2 is LQKENI. CDR3 length: 14 residues. The V and J ends lost 3 bases and 2 bases respectively, with 9 bases between them. The DNA for the CDR3 is TGTGCCAGCTCACCCGGGGCAGCCACAGATACGCAGTATTTT. Translation gives CASSPGAATDTQYF.

This clonotype was detected only a few times. This rearrangement joins TRBV24-1 to TRBJ2-1; possibly TRBD2 for D (5 bases). The CDR3 runs to 19 residues. Germline CDR1 is KGHDR and CDR2 is SFDVKD. V lost 3 bases, J lost 7 bases, and 27 bases lay in between. CDR3 loop: CATSDLPLTGKPRKNEQFF. The CDR3 nucleotides are TGTGCCACCAGTGATCTCCCACTGACCGGGAAACCAAGGAAAAATGAGCAGTTCTTC.

This clonotype was counted many times. The V call is TRBV29-1, the J call TRBJ2-7, with D perhaps TRBD2 (5 bases). Germline V gene data show CDR1 as SQVTM and CDR2 as ANQGSEA. The CDR3 runs 15 residues. V was trimmed by 2 bases and J by 6 bases, leaving 20 bases between them. The CDR3 DNA reads as TGCAGCGTTGAACTCGGGCTGGGGATGGCGGGCGAGCAGTACTTC. This sequence encodes CSVELGLGMAGEQYF.

This clonotype occurred many times. V gene TRBV20-1 combines with J gene TRBJ1-5; 8 bases are a match to TRBD1. This CDR3 has 17 residues. V lost 3 bases and J lost 0; bases outside the gene matches: 10. The germline V gene has CDR1 DFQATT and CDR2 SNEGSKA (reference sequence). The DNA for the CDR3 is TGCAGTGCTAGGAGTCCCTTACAGGGGGGTAGCAATCAGCCCCAGCATTTT. Translation: CSARSPLQGGSNQPQHF.

V is TRBV28 and J is TRBJ2-7; D remains unclear. Germline values: CDR1 MDHEN, CDR2 SYDVKM. The length of the CDR3 is 14 residues. Trimming stripped 3 bases from V and 2 bases from J, with 11 bases between. The CDR3 here is CASSFGTLTYEQYF. CDR3 nucleotides: TGTGCCAGCAGTTTTGGTACCCTAACCTACGAGCAGTACTTC. Using reference TRBV28 and TRBJ2-7 for the parts outside the CDR3, the full variable domain is DVKVTQSSRYLVKRTGEKVFLECVQDMDHENMFWYRQDPGLGLRLIYFSYDVKMKEKGDIPEGYSVSREKKERFSLILESASTNQTSMYLCASSFGTLTYEQYFGPGTRLTVT.